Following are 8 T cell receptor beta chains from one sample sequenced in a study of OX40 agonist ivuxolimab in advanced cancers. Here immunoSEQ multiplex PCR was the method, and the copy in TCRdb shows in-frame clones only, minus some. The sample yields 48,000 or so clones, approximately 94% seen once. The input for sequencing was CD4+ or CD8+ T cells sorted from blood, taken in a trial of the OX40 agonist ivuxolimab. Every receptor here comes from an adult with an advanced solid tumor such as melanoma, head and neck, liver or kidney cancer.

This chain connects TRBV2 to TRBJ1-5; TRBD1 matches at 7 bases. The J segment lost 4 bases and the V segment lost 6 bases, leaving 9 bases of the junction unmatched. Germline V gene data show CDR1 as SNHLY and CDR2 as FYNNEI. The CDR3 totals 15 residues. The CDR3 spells CASSQGQLVNQPQHF. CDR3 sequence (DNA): TGTGCCAGCAGCCAGGGACAGCTAGTGAATCAGCCCCAGCATTTT.

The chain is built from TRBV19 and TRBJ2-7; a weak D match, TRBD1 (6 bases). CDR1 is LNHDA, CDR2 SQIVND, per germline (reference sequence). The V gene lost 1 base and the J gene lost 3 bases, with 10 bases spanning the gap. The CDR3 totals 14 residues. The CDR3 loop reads CASSIAGHLYEQYF. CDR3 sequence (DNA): TGTGCCAGTAGTATAGCGGGACATCTCTACGAGCAGTACTTC. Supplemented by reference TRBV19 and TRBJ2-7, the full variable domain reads DGGITQSPKYLFRKEGQNVTLSCEQNLNHDAMYWYRQDPGQGLRLIYYSQIVNDFQKGDIAEGYSVSREKKESFPLTVTSAQKNPTAFYLCASSIAGHLYEQYFGPGTRLTVT.

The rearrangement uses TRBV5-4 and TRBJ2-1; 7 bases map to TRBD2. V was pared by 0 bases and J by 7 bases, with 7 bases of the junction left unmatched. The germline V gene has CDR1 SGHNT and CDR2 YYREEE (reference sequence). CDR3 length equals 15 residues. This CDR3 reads CASSLAGLVGNEQFF. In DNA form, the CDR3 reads TGTGCCAGCAGCTTGGCTGGACTAGTCGGGAATGAGCAGTTCTTC.

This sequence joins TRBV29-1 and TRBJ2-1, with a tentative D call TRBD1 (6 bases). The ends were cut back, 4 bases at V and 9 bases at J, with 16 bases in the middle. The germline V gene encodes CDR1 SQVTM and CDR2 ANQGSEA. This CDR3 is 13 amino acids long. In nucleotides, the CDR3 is TGCAGCGTTGGAGGGAGTTGGGACACTGAGCAGTTCTTC. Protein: CSVGGSWDTEQFF.

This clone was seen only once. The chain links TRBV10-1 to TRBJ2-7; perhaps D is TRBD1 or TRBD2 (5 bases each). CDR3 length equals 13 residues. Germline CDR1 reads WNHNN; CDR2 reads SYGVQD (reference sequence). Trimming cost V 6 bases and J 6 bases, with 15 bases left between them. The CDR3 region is CASSRVGGGEQYF. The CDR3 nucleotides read TGCGCCAGCAGCCGAGTCGGTGGGGGCGAGCAGTACTTC.

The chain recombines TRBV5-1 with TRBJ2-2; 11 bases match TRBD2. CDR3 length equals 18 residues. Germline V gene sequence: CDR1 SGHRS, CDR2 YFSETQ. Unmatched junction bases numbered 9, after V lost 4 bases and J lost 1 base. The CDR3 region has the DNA TGCGCCAGCAGCACCTCACTAGCGGGAGTTTTGAACACCGGGGAGCTGTTTTTT. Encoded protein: CASSTSLAGVLNTGELFF.

CDR3 coding DNA: TGTGCCAGTAGTAAGGGCCGTCGGGGAGCTTTCTTT. This sequence encodes CASSKGRRGAFF. This chain connects TRBV19 to TRBJ1-1; D is unclear. CDR1 and CDR2 from the germline V gene are LNHDA and SQIVND (reference sequence). V gave up 4 bases and J gave up 10 bases, with 13 bases separating them. The CDR3 runs 12 residues. The entire variable domain, with the rest obtained from reference TRBV19 and TRBJ1-1, is as follows: DGGITQSPKYLFRKEGQNVTLSCEQNLNHDAMYWYRQDPGQGLRLIYYSQIVNDFQKGDIAEGYSVSREKKESFPLTVTSAQKNPTAFYLCASSKGRRGAFFGQGTRLTVV.

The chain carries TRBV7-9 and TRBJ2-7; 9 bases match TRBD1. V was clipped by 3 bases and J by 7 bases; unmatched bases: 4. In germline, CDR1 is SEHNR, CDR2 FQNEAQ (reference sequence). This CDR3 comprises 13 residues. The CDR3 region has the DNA TGTGCCAGCAGCTTTCGGACAGGGGAAGAGCAGTACTTC. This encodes CASSFRTGEEQYF.